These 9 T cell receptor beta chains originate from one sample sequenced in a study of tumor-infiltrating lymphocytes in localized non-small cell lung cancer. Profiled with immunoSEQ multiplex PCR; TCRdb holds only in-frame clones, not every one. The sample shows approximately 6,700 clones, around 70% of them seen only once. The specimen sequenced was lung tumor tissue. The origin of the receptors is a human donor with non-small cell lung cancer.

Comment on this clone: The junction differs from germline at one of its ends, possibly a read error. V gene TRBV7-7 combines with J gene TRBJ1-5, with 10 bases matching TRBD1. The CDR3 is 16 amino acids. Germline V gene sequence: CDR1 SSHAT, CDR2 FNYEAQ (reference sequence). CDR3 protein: CASSARQGAGNQPQHF. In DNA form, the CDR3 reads TGTGCTAGCAGCGCCCGACAGGGGGCGGGCAATCAGCCCCAGCATTTT. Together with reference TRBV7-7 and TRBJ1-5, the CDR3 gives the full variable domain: GAGVSQSPRYKVTKRGQDVTLRCDPISSHATLYWYQQALGQGPEFLTYFNYEAQPDKSGLPSDRFSAERPEGSISTLTIQRTEQRDSAMYRCASSARQGAGNQPQHFGDGTRLSIL.

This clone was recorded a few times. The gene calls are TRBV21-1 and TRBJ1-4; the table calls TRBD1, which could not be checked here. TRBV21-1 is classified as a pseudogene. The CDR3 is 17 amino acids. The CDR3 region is CASSKALRTGADEKLFF. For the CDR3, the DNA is TGTGCCAGCAGCAAAGCGCTGCGGACAGGGGCCGATGAAAAACTGTTTTTT.

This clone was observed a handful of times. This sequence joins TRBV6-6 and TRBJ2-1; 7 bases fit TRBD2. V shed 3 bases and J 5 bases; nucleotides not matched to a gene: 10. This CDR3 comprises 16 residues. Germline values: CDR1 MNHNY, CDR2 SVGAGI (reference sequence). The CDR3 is CASSYQRGGLNNEQFF. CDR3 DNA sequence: TGTGCCAGCAGTTATCAGCGCGGGGGACTAAACAATGAGCAGTTCTTC.

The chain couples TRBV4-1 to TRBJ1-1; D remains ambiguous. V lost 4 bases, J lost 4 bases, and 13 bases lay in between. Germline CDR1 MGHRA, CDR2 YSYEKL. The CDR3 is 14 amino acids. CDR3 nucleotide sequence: TGCGCCAGCAGCCCCCCGGCAATGGGCACTGAAGCTTTCTTT. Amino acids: CASSPPAMGTEAFF.

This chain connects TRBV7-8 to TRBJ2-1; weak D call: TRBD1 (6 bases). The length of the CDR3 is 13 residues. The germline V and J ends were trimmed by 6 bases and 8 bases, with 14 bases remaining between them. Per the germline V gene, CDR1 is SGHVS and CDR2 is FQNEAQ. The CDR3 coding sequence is TGTGCCAGCAGATCCGGGACATCCCATGAGCAGTTCTTC. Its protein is CASRSGTSHEQFF.

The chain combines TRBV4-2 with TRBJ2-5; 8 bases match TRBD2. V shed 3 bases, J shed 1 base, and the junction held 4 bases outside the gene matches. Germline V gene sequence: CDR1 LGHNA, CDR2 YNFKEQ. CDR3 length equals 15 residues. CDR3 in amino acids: CASSQDRGGQETQYF. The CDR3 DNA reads TGTGCCAGCAGCCAGGACCGGGGGGGCCAAGAGACCCAGTACTTC.

CDR3 bases: TGTGCCAGCAGTTCGAATCCAGGGGGCTCAGAGACCCAGTACTTC. Protein product: CASSSNPGGSETQYF. This chain joins TRBV28 and TRBJ2-5; TRBD1 matches at 8 bases. The V segment lost 4 bases and the J segment 4 bases; nucleotides outside the gene matches: 8. The CDR3 has 15 residues. Germline lookup yields CDR1 MDHEN and CDR2 SYDVKM.

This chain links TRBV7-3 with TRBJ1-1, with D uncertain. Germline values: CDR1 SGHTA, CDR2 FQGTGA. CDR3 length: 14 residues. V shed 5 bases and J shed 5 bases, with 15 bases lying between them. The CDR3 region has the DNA TGTGCCAGCAGCCCTACAGCCTCTGGGACTGAAGCTTTCTTT. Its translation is CASSPTASGTEAFF. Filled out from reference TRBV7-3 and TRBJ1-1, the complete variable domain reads GAGVSQTPSNKVTEKGKYVELRCDPISGHTALYWYRQSLGQGPEFLIYFQGTGAADDSGLPNDRFFAVRPEGSVSTLKIQRTERGDSAVYLCASSPTASGTEAFFGQGTRLTVV.

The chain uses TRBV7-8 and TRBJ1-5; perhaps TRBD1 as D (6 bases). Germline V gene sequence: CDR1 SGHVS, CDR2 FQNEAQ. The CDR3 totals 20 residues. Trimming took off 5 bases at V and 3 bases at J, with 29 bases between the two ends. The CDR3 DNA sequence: TGTGCCAGCAGCCACGGACAGCTAGGGAGAACCGATTTCTTCAATCAGCCCCAGCATTTT. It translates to CASSHGQLGRTDFFNQPQHF.